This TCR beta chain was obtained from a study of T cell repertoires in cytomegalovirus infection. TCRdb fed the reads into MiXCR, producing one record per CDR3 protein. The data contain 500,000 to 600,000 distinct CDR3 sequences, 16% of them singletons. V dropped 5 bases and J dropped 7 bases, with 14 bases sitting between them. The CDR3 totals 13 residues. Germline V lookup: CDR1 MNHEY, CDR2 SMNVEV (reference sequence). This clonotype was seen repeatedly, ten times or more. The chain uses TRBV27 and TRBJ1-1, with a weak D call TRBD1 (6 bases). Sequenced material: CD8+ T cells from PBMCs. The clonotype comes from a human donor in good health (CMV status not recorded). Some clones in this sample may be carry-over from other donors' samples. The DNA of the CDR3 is TGTGCCAGCAGTCCAGGGGTGGCAAATGAAGCTTTCTTT. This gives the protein CASSPGVANEAFF.